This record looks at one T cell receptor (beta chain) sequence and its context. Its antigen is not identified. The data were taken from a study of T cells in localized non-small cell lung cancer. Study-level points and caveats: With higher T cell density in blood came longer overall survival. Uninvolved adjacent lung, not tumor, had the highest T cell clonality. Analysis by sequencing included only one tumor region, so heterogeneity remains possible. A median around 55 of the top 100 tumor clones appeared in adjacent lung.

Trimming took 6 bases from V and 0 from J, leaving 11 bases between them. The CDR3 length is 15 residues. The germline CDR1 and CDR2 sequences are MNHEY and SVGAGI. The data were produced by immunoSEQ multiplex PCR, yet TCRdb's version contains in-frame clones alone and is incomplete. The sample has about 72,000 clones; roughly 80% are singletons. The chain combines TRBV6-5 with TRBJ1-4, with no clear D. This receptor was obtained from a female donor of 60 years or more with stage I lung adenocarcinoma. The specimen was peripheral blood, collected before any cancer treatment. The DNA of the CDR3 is TGTGCCAGCAGCGTCGAAGTTGCAACTAATGAAAAACTGTTTTTT. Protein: CASSVEVATNEKLFF.